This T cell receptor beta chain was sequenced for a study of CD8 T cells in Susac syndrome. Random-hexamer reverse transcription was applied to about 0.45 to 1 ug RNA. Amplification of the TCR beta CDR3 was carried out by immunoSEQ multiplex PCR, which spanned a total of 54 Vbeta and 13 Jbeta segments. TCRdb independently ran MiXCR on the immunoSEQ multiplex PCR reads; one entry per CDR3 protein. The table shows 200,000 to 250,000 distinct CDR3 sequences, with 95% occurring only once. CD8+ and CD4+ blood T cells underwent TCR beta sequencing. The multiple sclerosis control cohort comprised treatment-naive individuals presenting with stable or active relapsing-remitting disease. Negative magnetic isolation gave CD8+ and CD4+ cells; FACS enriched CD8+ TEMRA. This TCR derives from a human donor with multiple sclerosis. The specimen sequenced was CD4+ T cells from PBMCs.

This CDR3 is CATTRIPGDEQFF. The CDR3 bases are TGTGCCACCACTCGGATACCTGGGGATGAGCAGTTCTTC. The chain joins TRBV25-1 to TRBJ2-1; D unclear. V was shortened by 10 bases and J by 8 bases, with 18 bases between the two germline ends. CDR1 is MGHDK and CDR2 is SYGVNS in the germline V gene. The CDR3 contains 13 residues.